Sequencing of this TCR beta chain was carried out in a study of spatial heterogeneity in lung cancer. Study in general: The mean occurrence of each unique TCR and UMI combination in raw reads exceeded eight.

Via MiXCR, TCRdb re-called the 5' RACE reads, giving one row per CDR3 protein. Found here are 45,000 to 55,000 distinct CDR3 sequences, approximately 5.7% of them singletons; the top ten hold approximately 10%. Findings and limits, study-wide: Resection saw ubiquitous expanded tumor TCRs appear in blood more than follow-up did.

This clonotype occurred many times. The antigen remains undetermined. This CDR3 contains 16 residues. Trimming shortened V by 1 base and J by 4 bases, and 13 bases separated the two germline ends. CDR1 and CDR2 from the germline V gene are SGHVS and FNYEAQ. As for time point: sample taken at primary tumor resection. Unsorted whole RNA of tumor, nontumor lung or frozen PBMC was sequenced. The donor group consisted of around 77 patients who had untreated, early-stage non-small cell lung cancer. The rearrangement uses TRBV7-6 and TRBJ1-4; D ambiguous. The sequence came from a male donor with early-stage non-small cell lung cancer. The input for sequencing was PBMCs, taken at surgery. The CDR3 spells CASSLGLSRYNEKLFF. Written as DNA, the CDR3 is TGTGCCAGCAGCTTAGGATTGAGCAGATATAATGAAAAACTGTTTTTT.